This entry lists 14 T cell receptor beta chains sequenced from one sample in a study of early T cells in non-severe SARS-CoV-2 infection. One entry per CDR3 protein, called by TCRdb with MiXCR from the 5' RACE reads. The repertoire consists of 60,000 to 90,000 distinct CDR3 sequences, with about a sixth occurring once and the leading ten covering roughly 3%. Sequencing was carried out using whole blood. Source of these receptors: an adult who was a healthcare worker with PCR-confirmed SARS-CoV-2 infection or an uninfected control (not recorded which).

This clonotype was seen ten or more times. The genes are TRBV2 and TRBJ2-3; D possibly corresponds to TRBD1 (6 bases). Trimming stripped 2 bases from V and 9 bases from J, with 12 bases between. Germline V gene lookup returns CDR1 SNHLY and CDR2 FYNNEI. The CDR3 has 13 residues. The CDR3 nucleotides read TGTGCCAGCAGTGAATATATGGGGGCAACGCAGTATTTT. As protein: CASSEYMGATQYF. The full variable domain, in which reference TRBV2 and TRBJ2-3 provide the parts outside the CDR3, is EPEVTQTPSHQVTQMGQEVILRCVPISNHLYFYWYRQILGQKVEFLVSFYNNEISEKSEIFDDQFSVERPDGSNFTLKIRSTKLEDSAMYFCASSEYMGATQYFGPGTRLTVL.

The chain has TRBV12-3 or TRBV12-4 and TRBJ1-5; 10 bases fit TRBD1. The CDR3 is 20 residues long. V lost 4 bases to trimming and J lost 2 bases; unmatched junction nucleotides: 17. The CDR3 DNA sequence: TGTGCCAGCAGTTCCTCATCACCGGGACAGGGGAGAAATGGCAATCAGCCCCAGCATTTT. This translates into CASSSSSPGQGRNGNQPQHF.

This sequence joins TRBV20-1 and TRBJ2-7, with D maybe TRBD2 (5 bases). V was trimmed by 1 base and J by 3 bases, leaving 13 bases between them. Germline lookup yields CDR1 DFQATT and CDR2 SNEGSKA (reference sequence). CDR3 size: 14 residues. CDR3 coding DNA: TGCAGTGCTAGAGTTACCGGGAACGTCTACGAGCAGTACTTC. Its translation is CSARVTGNVYEQYF.

This sequence joins TRBV24-1 and TRBJ2-5, with 9 bases identical to TRBD1. Germline values: CDR1 KGHDR, CDR2 SFDVKD. This CDR3 region has 14 residues. The V segment lost 4 bases and the J segment 5 bases; nucleotides outside the gene matches: 4. The CDR3 region has the DNA TGTGCCACCAGTGAGCGGGACAGGGTGGAGACCCAGTACTTC. Translating gives CATSERDRVETQYF.

The V gene is TRBV7-9, the J gene TRBJ1-4, with 9 nucleotides matching TRBD1. CDR1 and CDR2 (germline): SEHNR, FQNEAQ (reference sequence). Germline trimming cut 4 bases from V and 8 bases from J; bases unmatched to any gene: 14. This CDR3 region has 17 residues. CDR3 sequence reads: CASSSVPGQGVEEKLFF. In nucleotides, the CDR3 is TGTGCCAGCAGCTCGGTCCCGGGACAGGGAGTTGAGGAAAAACTGTTTTTT.

The rearrangement links TRBV19 to TRBJ2-3; tentative D call: TRBD2 (6 bases). The CDR3 runs to 16 residues. The germline V gene has CDR1 LNHDA and CDR2 SQIVND (reference sequence). V lost 7 bases, J lost 2 bases, and 19 bases lay in between. The CDR3 loop reads CASTPFGGGLTDTQYF. CDR3 nucleotide sequence: TGTGCCAGTACCCCATTCGGGGGAGGCCTCACAGATACGCAGTATTTT.

This clonotype was counted at least ten times. The gene calls are TRBV5-1 and TRBJ2-6; 8 nucleotides align to TRBD1. With 4 bases clipped from V and 6 bases from J, the junction kept 9 bases outside the gene matches. Germline lookup yields CDR1 SGHRS and CDR2 YFSETQ. The length of the CDR3 is 16 residues. The CDR3 nucleotides are TGCGCCAGCAGCCTAACCGACAGGGGAGAGGCCAACGTCCTGACTTTC. It translates to CASSLTDRGEANVLTF. The full variable domain, completed using reference TRBV5-1 and TRBJ2-6, is KAGVTQTPRYLIKTRGQQVTLSCSPISGHRSVSWYQQTPGQGLQFLFEYFSETQRNKGNFPGRFSGRQFSNSRSEMNVSTLELGDSALYLCASSLTDRGEANVLTFGAGSRLTVL.

The J gene is TRBJ2-7, the V gene TRBV28; tentative D call: TRBD2 (6 bases). This CDR3 region has 14 residues. CDR1 and CDR2 (germline): MDHEN, SYDVKM. Trimming removed 6 bases at V and 2 bases at J, with 14 bases between. CDR3 in amino acids: CASRGHGGPYEQYF. CDR3 nucleotide sequence: TGTGCCAGCAGGGGGCACGGGGGACCCTACGAGCAGTACTTC.

This clonotype has ten or more counts. The chain combines TRBV20-1 with TRBJ2-7, with a weak D call TRBD2 (6 bases). V lost 0 bases and J lost 5, with 11 bases in between. The CDR3 length is 13 residues. Per germline, CDR1 DFQATT and CDR2 SNEGSKA (reference sequence). CDR3 sequence reads: CSARDPGGHEQYF. In nucleotides, the CDR3 is TGCAGTGCTAGAGACCCAGGAGGGCACGAGCAGTACTTC.

The chain carries TRBV5-1 and TRBJ2-7; no firm D call. The CDR3 contains 15 residues. V lost 1 base and J lost 0, with 11 bases in between. Germline V gene data show CDR1 as SGHRS and CDR2 as YFSETQ. Written as DNA, the CDR3 is TGCGCCAGCAGCTTGCATGTGGGAAGCTCCTACGAGCAGTACTTC. Amino acids: CASSLHVGSSYEQYF.

This clonotype came up a few times. The genes are TRBV15 and TRBJ2-2; D perhaps matches TRBD1 (6 bases). This CDR3 is 17 amino acids long. V lost 3 bases, J lost 5 bases, and 19 bases lay in between. CDR1 and CDR2 (germline): LNHNV, YYDKDF (reference sequence). The CDR3 loop is CATSRGRDKGGTGELFF. CDR3 bases: TGTGCCACCAGCAGGGGCCGGGACAAAGGGGGTACCGGGGAGCTGTTTTTT.

The CDR3 protein is CASSLGRTGELFF. The CDR3 DNA is TGTGCCAGCAGCTTAGGGCGTACCGGGGAGCTGTTTTTT. The genes are TRBV11-1 and TRBJ2-2; D call uncertain. CDR3 length: 13 amino acids. Trimming pared 1 base from V and 5 bases from J, leaving 5 bases between. Per the germline V gene, CDR1 is SGHAT and CDR2 is FQDESV (reference sequence).

The chain recombines TRBV29-1 with TRBJ1-1, with 11 bases lining up with TRBD1. The CDR3 is made up of 14 amino acids. In germline, CDR1 is SQVTM, CDR2 ANQGSEA. With V trimmed by 6 bases and J by 0 bases, 3 bases remained unmatched. The CDR3 region is CSVGTGGMNTEAFF. The CDR3 DNA reads TGCAGCGTCGGGACAGGGGGAATGAACACTGAAGCTTTCTTT.

V usage is TRBV12-3 or TRBV12-4 and J usage is TRBJ1-5; D might be TRBD1 (6 bases). This CDR3 has 18 residues. The V end was cut by 3 bases, the J end by 1 base, with 19 bases between. The DNA of the CDR3 is TGTGCCAGCAGTTTTTGGGGGGGCAGGGCCCGCAGCAATCAGCCCCAGCATTTT. As protein: CASSFWGGRARSNQPQHF.